Given below is one T cell receptor (beta chain) in context. Its antigen is undetermined. V was clipped by 5 bases and J by 5 bases, with 10 bases between them. Germline V gene lookup returns CDR1 MNHEY and CDR2 SVGAGI. The CDR3 length is 13 residues. This entry belongs to a study of CD8+ T cells in alopecia areata. RNA extraction was followed by reverse transcription into cDNA, which acted as the sequencing template. Repertoires were generated with immunoSEQ multiplex PCR, while TCRdb's copy carries only in-frame clones and drops some. The sample consists of around 120,000 clones, about 51% of them appearing once. Study-wide findings and caveats: TCR sharing across patients was less clear than in mice, possibly HLA-related.

The researchers isolated CD4+ and CD8+ T cells from PBMCs by sorting. The chain uses TRBV6-5 and TRBJ2-4, with no clear D. The specimen was NKG2D-low CD8+ T cells sorted from blood. The receptor was derived from a human donor with alopecia areata. This CDR3 reads CASSEAHENIQYF. Here the CDR3 DNA reads TGTGCCAGCAGTGAAGCTCACGAAAACATTCAGTACTTC.